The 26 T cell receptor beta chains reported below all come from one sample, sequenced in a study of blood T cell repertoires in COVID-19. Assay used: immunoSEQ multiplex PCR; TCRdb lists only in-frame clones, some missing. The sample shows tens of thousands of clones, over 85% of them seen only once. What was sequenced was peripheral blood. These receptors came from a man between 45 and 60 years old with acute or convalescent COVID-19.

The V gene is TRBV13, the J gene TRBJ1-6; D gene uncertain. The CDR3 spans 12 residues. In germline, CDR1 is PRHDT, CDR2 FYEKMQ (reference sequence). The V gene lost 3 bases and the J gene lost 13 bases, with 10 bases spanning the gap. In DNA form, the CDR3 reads TGTGCCAGCAGCTTTCGATTCAGTCCCCTCCACTTT. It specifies CASSFRFSPLHF.

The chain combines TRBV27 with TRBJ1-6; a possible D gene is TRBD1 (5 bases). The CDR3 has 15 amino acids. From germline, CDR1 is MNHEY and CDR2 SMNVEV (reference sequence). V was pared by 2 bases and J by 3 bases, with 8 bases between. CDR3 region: CASSLRGNYNSPLHF. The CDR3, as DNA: TGTGCCAGCAGTTTAAGGGGAAACTATAATTCACCCCTCCACTTT.

CDR3 in amino acids: CASSTSLRGGPAGNTIYF. The CDR3 region has the DNA TGTGCCAGTAGTACCTCCCTCCGGGGGGGGCCAGCTGGAAACACCATATATTTT. This chain joins TRBV19 and TRBJ1-3; possible D gene TRBD1, 6 bases. The length of the CDR3 is 18 residues. Between the trimmed V and J ends, which lost 4 bases and 2 bases, there was a span of 21 bases. CDR1 LNHDA and CDR2 SQIVND come from the germline V gene (reference sequence).

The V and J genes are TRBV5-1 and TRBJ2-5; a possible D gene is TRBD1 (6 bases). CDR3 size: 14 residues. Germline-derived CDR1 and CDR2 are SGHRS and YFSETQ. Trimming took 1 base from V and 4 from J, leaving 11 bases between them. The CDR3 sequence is CASSLWGRGETQYF. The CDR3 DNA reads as TGCGCCAGCAGCTTGTGGGGGCGCGGAGAGACCCAGTACTTC.

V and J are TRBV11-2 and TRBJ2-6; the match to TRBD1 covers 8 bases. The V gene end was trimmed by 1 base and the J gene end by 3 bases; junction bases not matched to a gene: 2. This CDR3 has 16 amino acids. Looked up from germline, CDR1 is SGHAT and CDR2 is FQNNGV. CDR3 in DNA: TGTGCCAGCAGCTTAGGGACAGGGTTTGGGGCCAACGTCCTGACTTTC. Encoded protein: CASSLGTGFGANVLTF.

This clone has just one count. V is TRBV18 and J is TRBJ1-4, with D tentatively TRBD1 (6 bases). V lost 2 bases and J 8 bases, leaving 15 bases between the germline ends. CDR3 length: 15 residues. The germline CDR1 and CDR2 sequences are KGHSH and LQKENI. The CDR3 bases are TGTGCCAGCTCACCAGGGCAGGGGCACCGAGAAAAACTGTTTTTT. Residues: CASSPGQGHREKLFF.

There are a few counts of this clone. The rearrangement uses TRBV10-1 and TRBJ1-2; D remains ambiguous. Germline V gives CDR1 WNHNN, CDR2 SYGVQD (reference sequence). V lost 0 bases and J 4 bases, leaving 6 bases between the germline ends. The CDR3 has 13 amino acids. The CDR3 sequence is CASSESTPYGYTF. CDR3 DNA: TGCGCCAGCAGTGAGTCGACTCCCTATGGCTACACCTTC.

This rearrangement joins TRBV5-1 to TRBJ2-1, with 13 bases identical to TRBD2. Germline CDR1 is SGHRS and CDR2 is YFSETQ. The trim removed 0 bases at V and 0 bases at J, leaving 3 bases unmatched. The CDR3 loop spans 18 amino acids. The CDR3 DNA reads TGCGCCAGCAGCTTGGGCGGGACTAGCGGGGTCTCCTACAATGAGCAGTTCTTC. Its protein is CASSLGGTSGVSYNEQFF.

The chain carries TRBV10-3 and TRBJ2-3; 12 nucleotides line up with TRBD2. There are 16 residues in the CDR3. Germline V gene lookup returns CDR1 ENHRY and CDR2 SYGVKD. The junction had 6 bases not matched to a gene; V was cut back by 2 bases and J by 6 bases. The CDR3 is CAISERLAGEEDTQYF. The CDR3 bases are TGTGCCATCAGTGAGAGACTAGCGGGAGAGGAGGATACGCAGTATTTT.

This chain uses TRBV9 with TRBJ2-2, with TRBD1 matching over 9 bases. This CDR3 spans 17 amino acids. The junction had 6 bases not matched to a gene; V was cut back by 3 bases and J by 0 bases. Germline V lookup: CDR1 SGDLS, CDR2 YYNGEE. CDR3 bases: TGTGCCAGCAGCGGACACCGGGACAGGGCGAACACCGGGGAGCTGTTTTTT. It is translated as CASSGHRDRANTGELFF.

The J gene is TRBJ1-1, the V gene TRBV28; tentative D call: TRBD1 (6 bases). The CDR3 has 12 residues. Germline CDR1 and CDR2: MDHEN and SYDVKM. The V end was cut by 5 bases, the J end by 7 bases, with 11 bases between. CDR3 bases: TGTGCCAGCAGTCGGACAGTTGTTGAAGCTTTCTTT. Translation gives CASSRTVVEAFF.

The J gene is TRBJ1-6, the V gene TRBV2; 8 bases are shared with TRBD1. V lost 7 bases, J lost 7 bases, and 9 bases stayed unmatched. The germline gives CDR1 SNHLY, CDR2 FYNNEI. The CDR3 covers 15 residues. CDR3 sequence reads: CASTRRTGGNSPLHF. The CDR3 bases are TGTGCCAGCACCCGACGAACAGGGGGGAATTCACCCCTCCACTTT.

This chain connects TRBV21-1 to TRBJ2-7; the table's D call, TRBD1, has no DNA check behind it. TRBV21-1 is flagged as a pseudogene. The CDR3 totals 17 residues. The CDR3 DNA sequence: TGTGCCAGCAGCGTTCACAGGGGGCCATTTCGCTCCTACGAGCAGTACGTC. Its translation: CASSVHRGPFRSYEQYV.

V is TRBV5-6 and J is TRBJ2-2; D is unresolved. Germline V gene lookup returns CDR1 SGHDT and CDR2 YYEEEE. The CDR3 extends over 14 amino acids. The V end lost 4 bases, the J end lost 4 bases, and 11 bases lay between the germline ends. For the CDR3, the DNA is TGTGCCAGCAGCACCCCGGGTGTCACCGGGGAGCTGTTTTTT. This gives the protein CASSTPGVTGELFF.

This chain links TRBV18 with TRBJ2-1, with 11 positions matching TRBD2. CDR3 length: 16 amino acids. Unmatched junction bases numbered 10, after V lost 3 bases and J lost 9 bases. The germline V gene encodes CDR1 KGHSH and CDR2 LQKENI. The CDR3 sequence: CASSPPTSGGRGEQFF. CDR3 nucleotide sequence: TGTGCCAGCTCACCTCCAACTAGCGGGGGCAGGGGTGAGCAGTTCTTC.

In nucleotides, the CDR3 is TGCAGCGTTGACACGCGGGGACTAGCGGGAGGGGATACGCAGTATTTT. Amino acid sequence: CSVDTRGLAGGDTQYF. The chain combines TRBV29-1 with TRBJ2-3; 16 nucleotides agree with TRBD2. The CDR3 contains 16 residues. CDR1 and CDR2 from the germline V gene are SQVTM and ANQGSEA. The V gene end was trimmed by 3 bases and the J gene end by 6 bases; junction bases not matched to a gene: 6.

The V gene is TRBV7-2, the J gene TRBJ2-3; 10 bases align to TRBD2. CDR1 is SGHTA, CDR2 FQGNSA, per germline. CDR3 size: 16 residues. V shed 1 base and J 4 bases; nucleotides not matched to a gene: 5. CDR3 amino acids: CASSLERAGGADTQYF. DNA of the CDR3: TGTGCCAGCAGCTTAGAACGAGCGGGGGGGGCAGATACGCAGTATTTT. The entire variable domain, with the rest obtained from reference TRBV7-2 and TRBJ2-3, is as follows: GAGVSQSPSNKVTEKGKDVELRCDPISGHTALYWYRQSLGQGLEFLIYFQGNSAPDKSGLPSDRFSAERTGGSVSTLTIQRTQQEDSAVYLCASSLERAGGADTQYFGPGTRLTVL.

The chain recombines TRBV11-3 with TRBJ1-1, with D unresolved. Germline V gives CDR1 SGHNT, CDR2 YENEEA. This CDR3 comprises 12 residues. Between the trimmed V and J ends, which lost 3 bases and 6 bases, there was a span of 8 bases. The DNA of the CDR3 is TGTGCCAGCAGCTTCCCCGTTCCTGAAGCTTTCTTT. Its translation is CASSFPVPEAFF.

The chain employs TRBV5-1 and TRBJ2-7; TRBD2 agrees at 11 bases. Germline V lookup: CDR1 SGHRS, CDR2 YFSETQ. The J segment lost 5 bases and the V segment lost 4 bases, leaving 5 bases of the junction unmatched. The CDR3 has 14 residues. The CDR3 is CASSPTSGRDEQYF. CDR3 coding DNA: TGCGCCAGCAGCCCAACTAGCGGGAGAGACGAGCAGTACTTC.

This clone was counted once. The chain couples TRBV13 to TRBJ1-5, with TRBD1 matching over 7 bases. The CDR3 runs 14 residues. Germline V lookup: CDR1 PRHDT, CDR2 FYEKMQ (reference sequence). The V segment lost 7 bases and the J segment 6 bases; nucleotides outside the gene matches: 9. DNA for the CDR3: TGTGCCAGCAATGGGCAGGGGGTCGCTCAGCCCCAGCATTTT. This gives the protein CASNGQGVAQPQHF.

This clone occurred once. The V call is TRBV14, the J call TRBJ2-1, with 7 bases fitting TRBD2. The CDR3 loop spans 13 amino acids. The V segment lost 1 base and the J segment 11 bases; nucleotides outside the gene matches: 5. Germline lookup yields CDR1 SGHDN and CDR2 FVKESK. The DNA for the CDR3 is TGTGCCAGCAGCCAAGGACTAGCCGCCAAGCAGTTCTTC. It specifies CASSQGLAAKQFF. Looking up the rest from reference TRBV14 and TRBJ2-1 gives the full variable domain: EAGVTQFPSHSVIEKGQTVTLRCDPISGHDNLYWYRRVMGKEIKFLLHFVKESKQDESGMPNNRFLAERTGGTYSTLKVQPAELEDSGVYFCASSQGLAAKQFFGPGTRLTVL.

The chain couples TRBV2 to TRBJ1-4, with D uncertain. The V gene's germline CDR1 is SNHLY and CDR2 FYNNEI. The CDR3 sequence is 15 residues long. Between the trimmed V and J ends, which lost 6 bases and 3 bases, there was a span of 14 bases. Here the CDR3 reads CASRESLSPNEKLFF. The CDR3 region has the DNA TGTGCCAGCAGGGAATCCCTATCCCCTAATGAAAAACTGTTTTTT.

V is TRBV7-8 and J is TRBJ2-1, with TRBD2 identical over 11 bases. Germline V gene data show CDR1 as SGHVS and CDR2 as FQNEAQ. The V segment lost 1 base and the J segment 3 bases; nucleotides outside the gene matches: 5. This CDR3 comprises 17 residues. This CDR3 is CASSLVLAGGNYNEQFF. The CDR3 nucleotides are TGTGCCAGCAGCTTAGTTTTAGCGGGGGGGAACTACAATGAGCAGTTCTTC.

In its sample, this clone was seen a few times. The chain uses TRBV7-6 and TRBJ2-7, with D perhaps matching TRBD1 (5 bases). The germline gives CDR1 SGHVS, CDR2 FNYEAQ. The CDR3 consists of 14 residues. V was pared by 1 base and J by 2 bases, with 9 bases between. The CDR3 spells CASSLGDSTYEQYF. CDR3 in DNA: TGTGCCAGCAGCTTAGGTGACAGTACCTACGAGCAGTACTTC.

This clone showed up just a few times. In DNA, the CDR3 is TGTGCCAGCAGTGAAGTGAGAGATGGCTACACCTTC. As protein: CASSEVRDGYTF. The chain combines TRBV2 with TRBJ1-2, with D uncertain. The V gene's germline CDR1 is SNHLY and CDR2 FYNNEI. Trimming removed 1 base from V and 6 bases from J, with 6 bases in between. There are 12 residues in the CDR3.

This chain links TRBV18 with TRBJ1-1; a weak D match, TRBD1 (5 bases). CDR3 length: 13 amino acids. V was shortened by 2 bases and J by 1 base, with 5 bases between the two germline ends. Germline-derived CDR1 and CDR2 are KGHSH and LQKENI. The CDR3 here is CASSPTGNTEAFF. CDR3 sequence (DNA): TGTGCCAGCTCACCAACAGGGAACACTGAAGCTTTCTTT.